This T cell receptor (beta chain) originates from a study of T cell responses to AZD1222 COVID-19 vaccine. Sequencing used immunoSEQ multiplex PCR; TCRdb keeps in-frame clones, though not all of them. The sample holds around 190,000 clones, approximately 94% seen once. On this clone itself: Its target is not known.

The study, taken as a whole, reports: Only a handful of AZD1222 recipients, more than five in all, had baseline seropositivity. Spike was spanned by vaccine-associated CD4 TCRs, with dominance at 160-218 and 743-854. Targeting of unmutated variant regions was reportedly seen in nearly half of spike-specific TCRs.

V lost 2 bases and J 8 bases, leaving 18 bases between the germline ends. The CDR3 consists of 16 residues. Germline loops: CDR1 LGHNA, CDR2 YNFKEQ. This material consisted of peripheral blood, taken 28 days after the second AZD1222 dose. The source is an adult who received the AZD1222 COVID-19 vaccine. V usage is TRBV4-2 and J usage is TRBJ1-4, with D possibly matching TRBD1 (6 bases). The CDR3 DNA is TGTGCCAGCAGCCAAACCGGCGGGGGGCTGGGGGAAAAACTGTTTTTT. Its protein product is CASSQTGGGLGEKLFF.